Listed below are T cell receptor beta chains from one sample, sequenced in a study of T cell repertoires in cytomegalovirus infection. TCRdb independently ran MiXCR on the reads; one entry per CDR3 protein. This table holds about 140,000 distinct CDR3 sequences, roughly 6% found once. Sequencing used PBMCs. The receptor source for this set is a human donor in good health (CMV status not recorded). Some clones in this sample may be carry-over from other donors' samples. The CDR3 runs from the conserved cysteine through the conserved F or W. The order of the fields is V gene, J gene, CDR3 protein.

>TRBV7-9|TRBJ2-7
CASSTPWTGTGGAYEQYF
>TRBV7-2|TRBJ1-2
CASSLVFGAAYGYTF
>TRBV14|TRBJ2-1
CASSQGNEQFF
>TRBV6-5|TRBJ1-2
CATRGTRGTSRGYGYTF
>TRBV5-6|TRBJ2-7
CASSFQGYYEQYF
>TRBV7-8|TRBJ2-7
CASSLVRAEQYF
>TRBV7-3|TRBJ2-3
CASSSTGARTDTQYF
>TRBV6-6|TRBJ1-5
CASSFEGGWQPQHF
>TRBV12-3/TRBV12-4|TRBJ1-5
CASSPGYLQPQHF
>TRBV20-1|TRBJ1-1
CSAVPGGHTEAFF
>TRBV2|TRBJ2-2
CASSEAVLELFF
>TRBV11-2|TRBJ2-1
CASSLEGRTGSYNEQFF
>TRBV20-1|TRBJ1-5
CSARDAGGSQPQHF
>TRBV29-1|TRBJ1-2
CSVGGGADYGYTF
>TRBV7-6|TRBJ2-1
CASSSLLGNEQFF
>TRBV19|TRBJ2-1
CASESLFKSRDNEQFF
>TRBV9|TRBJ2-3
CASSSTGGLDTQYF
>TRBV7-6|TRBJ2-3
CASSPFLGDTQYF
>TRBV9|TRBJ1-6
CASSVGESPLHF
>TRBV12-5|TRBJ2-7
CASGLVQGRFYEQYF
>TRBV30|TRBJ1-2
CAWSSAWRGYTF
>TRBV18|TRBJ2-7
CASSPSSGRDEQYF
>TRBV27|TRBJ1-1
CAIGRNTEAFF
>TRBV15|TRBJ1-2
CATSRDRDREGYTF
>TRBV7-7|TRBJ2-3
CASSSGQASTDTQYF
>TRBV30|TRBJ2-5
CACIARAQETQYF
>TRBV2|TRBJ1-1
CASSGHGTGDTEAFF
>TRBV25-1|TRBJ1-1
CASSEPRQGRTEAFF
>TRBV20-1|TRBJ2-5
CSAKKPGLQETQYF
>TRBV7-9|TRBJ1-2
CASSLGGTIYTF
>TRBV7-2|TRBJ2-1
CASSLAPQLGSEQFF
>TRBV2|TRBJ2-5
CASSEMRGAQETQYF
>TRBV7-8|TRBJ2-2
CASSLYHIPGQLNTGELFF
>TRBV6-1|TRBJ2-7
CASSHTGVVGPLYEQYF
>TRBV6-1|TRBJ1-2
CASSEGTTGHYLLYGYTF
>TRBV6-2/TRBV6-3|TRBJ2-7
CASSLPLTGKVNEQYF
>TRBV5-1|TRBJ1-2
CASRLIPGQPNYGYTF
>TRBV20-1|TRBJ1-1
CSASSRVVGEAFF
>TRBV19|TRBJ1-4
CASSPRRGRTNEKLFF
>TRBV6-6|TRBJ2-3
CASSYSGGGSDTQYF
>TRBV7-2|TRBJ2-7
CASSFRGLPYEQYF
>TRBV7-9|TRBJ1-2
CASSLSPGISVRDYGYTF
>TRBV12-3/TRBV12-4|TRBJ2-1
CASSLSGQYNEQFF
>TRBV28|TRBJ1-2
CASSLITSVRHYGYTF
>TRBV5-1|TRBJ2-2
CASSSSTGLDTGELFF
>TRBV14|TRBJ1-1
CASSQDSGVTEAFF
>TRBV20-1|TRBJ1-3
CSARWEFGNTIYF
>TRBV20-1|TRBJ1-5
CSASTGGNQPQHF
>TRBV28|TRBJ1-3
CASSEGYGNTIYF
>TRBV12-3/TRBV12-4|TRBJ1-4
CASSWGQGDEKLFF
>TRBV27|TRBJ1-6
CASSSPRQSSYNSPLHF
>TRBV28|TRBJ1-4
CASRKSGTGNEKLFF
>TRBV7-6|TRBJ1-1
CASSYSSGTEAFF
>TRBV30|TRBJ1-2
CAWRTGIRYGYTF